A single sample is the source of the 30 T cell receptor beta chains below, sequenced in a study of identical twins. TCRdb reprocessed the 5' RACE reads via MiXCR and lists one record per CDR3 protein. The sample consists of 1.5 million to 2 million distinct CDR3 sequences, about 31% of them appearing once. Material for sequencing was cord blood. Source of these receptors: a newborn girl in good health.

The chain couples TRBV12-3 or TRBV12-4 to TRBJ2-4; possibly TRBD1 or TRBD2 for D (7 bases each). The germline V and J ends were trimmed by 6 bases and 1 base, with 13 bases remaining between them. The CDR3 is 15 amino acids. In DNA form, the CDR3 reads TGTGCCAGCAGCTCAGGGGGGGGGGCCAAAAACATTCAGTACTTC. Translating gives CASSSGGGAKNIQYF.

For this clonotype: An end of the junction does not agree with germline; a read error may underlie this. The V gene is TRBV7-2, the J gene TRBJ2-3; 10 bases are shared with TRBD2. The CDR3 covers 16 residues. CDR1 and CDR2 from the germline V gene are SGHTA and FQGNSA. CDR3 sequence reads: CASSLALAGAADTQYF. The CDR3, as DNA: TGTGCCAGCAGTTTAGCGCTAGCGGGAGCGGCAGATACGCAGTATTTT.

Comments on this clonotype: Germline is not matched at one junction end, which may reflect a read error. The V gene is TRBV12-3 or TRBV12-4, the J gene TRBJ1-1; the D gene is possibly TRBD1 (5 bases). This CDR3 is built from 14 residues. The CDR3 bases are TGTGTCAGCTCCACCCGTTGGGGGGGCACTGAAGCTTTCTTT. It encodes CVSSTRWGGTEAFF.

The chain couples TRBV7-8 to TRBJ2-1; perhaps TRBD1 as D (6 bases). There are 13 residues in the CDR3. The V and J ends lost 5 bases and 9 bases respectively, with 14 bases between them. CDR1 SGHVS and CDR2 FQNEAQ come from the germline V gene. The CDR3 coding sequence is TGTGCCAGCAGCATCTACAGGGACCTTGAGCAGTTCTTC. This gives the protein CASSIYRDLEQFF.

The chain employs TRBV3-1 and TRBJ1-1; D not certain. CDR3 length: 16 residues. Germline-derived CDR1 and CDR2 are LGHDT and YNNKEL (reference sequence). V was clipped by 0 bases and J by 0 bases, with 11 bases between them. CDR3: CASSQDLGRLNTEAFF. DNA of the CDR3: TGTGCCAGCAGCCAAGATCTGGGCAGGTTGAACACTGAAGCTTTCTTT.

The chain has TRBV20-1 and TRBJ1-1; D gene unclear. The V end lost 6 bases, the J end lost 4 bases, and 15 bases lay between the germline ends. CDR1 and CDR2 from the germline V gene are DFQATT and SNEGSKA (reference sequence). The CDR3 covers 13 residues. The CDR3 coding sequence is TGCAGTGCGAGAACGGGTCGGGGCACTGAAGCTTTCTTT. Encoded protein: CSARTGRGTEAFF.

This clonotype was detected only a few times. The rearrangement links TRBV5-1 to TRBJ1-2; 7 nucleotides line up with TRBD1. The CDR3 is 15 amino acids. Germline lookup yields CDR1 SGHRS and CDR2 YFSETQ. Losses at the gene ends were 4 bases for V and 7 bases for J; bases not matched to a gene: 13. CDR3 region: CASSGGTAAISGYTF. CDR3 sequence (DNA): TGCGCCAGCAGCGGTGGGACAGCCGCTATCTCTGGCTACACCTTC.

Comment on this clonotype: A junction boundary mismatches the germline segment, possibly from a read error. The chain joins TRBV29-1 to TRBJ1-2; D unresolved. Looked up from germline, CDR1 is SQVTM and CDR2 is ANQGSEA. The CDR3 extends over 9 amino acids. The CDR3 coding sequence is TGCGGCGTTTCGGTTGGCTACACCTTC. Its protein product is CGVSVGYTF. The variable domain in full, completed from reference TRBV29-1 and TRBJ1-2, reads SAVISQKPSRDICQRGTSLTIQCQVDSQVTMMFWYRQQPGQSLTLIATANQGSEATYESGFVIDKFPISRPNLTFSTLTVSNMSPEDSSIYLCGVSVGYTFGSGTRLTVV.

The genes are TRBV20-1 and TRBJ2-5; 7 bases are a match to TRBD2. This CDR3 contains 15 residues. CDR1 and CDR2 (germline): DFQATT, SNEGSKA (reference sequence). Trimming cost V 4 bases and J 11 bases; bases outside gene matches: 19. In nucleotides, the CDR3 is TGCAGTGCTACCGCGGGTTGGCGGGACTACAATGAGCAGTACTTC. Encoded protein: CSATAGWRDYNEQYF.

In this sample, this clonotype turned up a few times. V and J are TRBV3-1 and TRBJ2-7, with TRBD2 matching over 14 bases. This CDR3 region has 18 residues. The J segment lost 2 bases and the V segment lost 4 bases, leaving 10 bases of the junction unmatched. The germline V gene encodes CDR1 LGHDT and CDR2 YNNKEL (reference sequence). The CDR3 region has the DNA TGTGCCAGCAGCCCGGGACTAGCGGGAGTCCGGTTTACCTACGAGCAGTACTTC. This encodes CASSPGLAGVRFTYEQYF.

The rearrangement uses TRBV6-5 and TRBJ2-5; 8 bases map to TRBD2. Unmatched junction bases numbered 14, after V lost 0 bases and J lost 5 bases. This CDR3 is 18 amino acids long. Per the germline V gene, CDR1 is MNHEY and CDR2 is SVGAGI. CDR3 bases: TGTGCCAGCAGTTACTCGATAAAGGCTAGCGGGTTCAGGGAGACCCAGTACTTC. Translated: CASSYSIKASGFRETQYF.

This clonotype was counted at least ten times. This chain links TRBV7-9 with TRBJ2-7; 9 bases align to TRBD1. V lost 0 bases, J lost 0 bases, and 3 bases stayed unmatched. CDR1 is SEHNR, CDR2 FQNEAQ, per germline (reference sequence). The CDR3 length is 16 residues. CDR3 sequence reads: CASSLATGGSSYEQYF. The CDR3 bases are TGTGCCAGCAGCTTAGCGACAGGGGGAAGCTCCTACGAGCAGTACTTC.

As regards this clonotype: Mismatch with germline at one junction end may stem from a read error. CDR3 DNA: TGCAGTGCTCGAGAGGGGAGGAATGAAAAACTGTTTTTT. It codes for CSAREGRNEKLFF. The J gene is TRBJ1-4, the V gene TRBV20-1; D might be TRBD1 (5 bases). The CDR3 runs 13 residues. Germline V lookup: CDR1 DFQATT, CDR2 SNEGSKA (reference sequence).

CDR3 sequence reads: CASRVSGSLLDTQYF. The CDR3 DNA sequence: TGTGCCAGCAGGGTTAGCGGGAGCCTCCTGGATACGCAGTATTTT. This chain uses TRBV28 with TRBJ2-3, with 9 positions matching TRBD2. V was clipped by 6 bases and J by 6 bases; unmatched bases: 10. The CDR3 totals 15 residues. In germline, CDR1 is MDHEN, CDR2 SYDVKM.

This clonotype was seen a handful of times. The genes are TRBV6-2 or TRBV6-3 and TRBJ1-2, with 9 nucleotides matching TRBD1. CDR1 is MNHEY, CDR2 SVGEGT, per germline. J gave up 4 bases and V 2 bases, and 8 bases lay outside the gene matches. CDR3 length: 16 residues. In DNA form, the CDR3 reads TGTGCCAGCAGTTACCTCCGGGACAGGGTGCTCTATGGCTACACCTTC. It specifies CASSYLRDRVLYGYTF.

The chain combines TRBV20-1 with TRBJ2-3, with TRBD2 identical over 7 bases. V trimming: 2 bases; J trimming: 3 bases; junction bases outside the gene matches: 5. This CDR3 spans 14 amino acids. Germline CDR1 reads DFQATT; CDR2 reads SNEGSKA (reference sequence). The CDR3 DNA sequence: TGCAGTGCTAGACCTACCGGGAGGACAGATACGCAGTATTTT. Amino acid sequence: CSARPTGRTDTQYF.

Only a few counts were recorded for this clonotype. V is TRBV20-1 and J is TRBJ2-1, with 10 bases matching TRBD2. The CDR3 consists of 17 residues. V was pared by 4 bases and J by 0 bases, with 9 bases of the junction left unmatched. Looked up from germline, CDR1 is DFQATT and CDR2 is SNEGSKA (reference sequence). DNA for the CDR3: TGCAGTGCTACTCGGACTAGCGGCCTGAGCTCCTACAATGAGCAGTTCTTC. This gives the protein CSATRTSGLSSYNEQFF.

The chain combines TRBV29-1 with TRBJ1-2, with 9 bases aligning to TRBD1. The germline CDR1 and CDR2 sequences are SQVTM and ANQGSEA. The V segment lost 2 bases and the J segment 4 bases; nucleotides outside the gene matches: 17. This CDR3 is built from 18 residues. The DNA of the CDR3 is TGCAGCGTTGAATTTGTGGGACAGGGAAGGAGTATAAGCTATGGCTACACCTTC. Its translation is CSVEFVGQGRSISYGYTF.

J is TRBJ1-2 and V is TRBV5-1; 10 nucleotides align to TRBD1. This CDR3 contains 17 residues. The J segment lost 0 bases and the V segment lost 4 bases, leaving 9 bases of the junction unmatched. Per the germline V gene, CDR1 is SGHRS and CDR2 is YFSETQ. In DNA form, the CDR3 reads TGCGCCAGCAGCACCGTGACAGGGGGCGCGACTAACTATGGCTACACCTTC. The encoded protein is CASSTVTGGATNYGYTF.

The V call is TRBV3-1, the J call TRBJ1-2, with 8 nucleotides matching TRBD1. The CDR3 is 14 amino acids. The germline gives CDR1 LGHDT, CDR2 YNNKEL (reference sequence). V lost 0 bases to trimming and J lost 8 bases; unmatched junction nucleotides: 5. CDR3 nucleotide sequence: TGTGCCAGCAGCCAAGATACCGGACAGGGAGGCTACACCTTC. Amino acids: CASSQDTGQGGYTF.

This clonotype has only a few counts. The chain combines TRBV13 with TRBJ2-3; the D is unclear. Trimming removed 7 bases from V and 0 bases from J, with 11 bases in between. Germline loops: CDR1 PRHDT, CDR2 FYEKMQ (reference sequence). The CDR3 consists of 14 residues. The CDR3 DNA reads as TGTGCCAGCATCCTCCTTCACAGCACAGATACGCAGTATTTT. Protein product: CASILLHSTDTQYF.

The V gene is TRBV2, the J gene TRBJ1-6, with no clear D. This CDR3 is built from 15 residues. Trimming removed 4 bases at V and 11 bases at J, with 18 bases between. CDR1 is SNHLY, CDR2 FYNNEI, per germline. DNA of the CDR3: TGTGCCAGCAGTGTGATAGGACCGGAGGCTCCACCCCTCCACTTT. It codes for CASSVIGPEAPPLHF.

The chain combines TRBV7-8 with TRBJ1-5, with 9 nucleotides matching TRBD1. This CDR3 region has 16 residues. Germline CDR1 and CDR2: SGHVS and FQNEAQ. With V trimmed by 5 bases and J by 3 bases, 8 bases remained unmatched. CDR3 DNA: TGTGCCAGCAGCGCCAACAGGGGGCCCTCCAATCAGCCCCAGCATTTT. It specifies CASSANRGPSNQPQHF.

The chain carries TRBV2 and TRBJ2-1; possible D gene TRBD2, 6 bases. Germline V gives CDR1 SNHLY, CDR2 FYNNEI. This CDR3 contains 15 residues. The V end lost 8 bases, the J end lost 0 bases, and 14 bases lay between the germline ends. The CDR3 nucleotides read TGTGCCAGCGGGGAGGAAGGGAGCTCCTACAATGAGCAGTTCTTC. It yields the protein CASGEEGSSYNEQFF.

The chain combines TRBV7-9 with TRBJ1-4, with 7 nucleotides matching TRBD1. The V gene's germline CDR1 is SEHNR and CDR2 FQNEAQ (reference sequence). V was pared by 6 bases and J by 3 bases, with 22 bases of the junction left unmatched. This CDR3 is 20 amino acids long. The DNA of the CDR3 is TGTGCCAGCAGTCATAACGGCAGTTACTTCAGCAGGGGGGCTAATGAAAAACTGTTTTTT. As protein: CASSHNGSYFSRGANEKLFF. Based on the CDR3 plus reference TRBV7-9 and TRBJ1-4, the full variable domain is DTGVSQNPRHKITKRGQNVTFRCDPISEHNRLYWYRQTLGQGPEFLTYFQNEAQLEKSRLLSDRFSAERPKGSFSTLEIQRTEQGDSAMYLCASSHNGSYFSRGANEKLFFGSGTQLSVL.

The chain combines TRBV13 with TRBJ2-7, with TRBD2 matching over 11 bases. Trimming removed 4 bases from V and 0 bases from J; junction bases left unmatched: 5. Germline V CDR1 and CDR2: PRHDT, FYEKMQ (reference sequence). CDR3 size: 16 residues. For the CDR3, the DNA is TGTGCCAGCAGCTCACGACTAGCGGGGAGCTCCTACGAGCAGTACTTC. The encoded protein is CASSSRLAGSSYEQYF.

The chain joins TRBV3-1 to TRBJ1-1; D remains unclear. Trimming cost V 11 bases and J 8 bases, with 15 bases left between them. The germline gives CDR1 LGHDT, CDR2 YNNKEL (reference sequence). The CDR3 covers 11 residues. CDR3: CAAGEGMEAFF. As DNA, the CDR3 is TGTGCCGCCGGGGAGGGTATGGAAGCTTTCTTT.

This clonotype was seen only a few times. The V call is TRBV25-1, the J call TRBJ2-3; 9 nucleotides align to TRBD2. The trim removed 3 bases at V and 2 bases at J, leaving 9 bases unmatched. The CDR3 has 17 amino acids. The V gene's germline CDR1 is MGHDK and CDR2 SYGVNS. The CDR3 spells CASSDHRLAGNTDTQYF. CDR3 nucleotide sequence: TGTGCCAGCAGTGACCATCGGCTAGCGGGGAACACAGATACGCAGTATTTT.

This clonotype was observed a handful of times. The chain combines TRBV20-1 with TRBJ1-1, with D unclear. The V end lost 5 bases, the J end lost 0 bases, and 16 bases lay between the germline ends. This CDR3 region has 15 residues. The V gene's germline CDR1 is DFQATT and CDR2 SNEGSKA (reference sequence). CDR3 sequence: CSAPRWGPMNTEAFF. The CDR3, as DNA: TGCAGTGCTCCCCGGTGGGGTCCCATGAACACTGAAGCTTTCTTT.

V gene TRBV5-1 combines with J gene TRBJ1-1, with D possibly TRBD1 on 6 matching bases. The V gene's germline CDR1 is SGHRS and CDR2 YFSETQ. With 5 bases removed from V and 0 bases from J, the gap between germline ends came to 11 bases. The CDR3 loop spans 14 amino acids. The CDR3 loop reads CASSGQTMNTEAFF. The CDR3 coding sequence is TGCGCCAGCAGTGGACAGACTATGAACACTGAAGCTTTCTTT.